The 21 T cell receptor beta chains reported below all come from one sample, sequenced in a study of blood T cell repertoires in COVID-19. TCRdb's copy holds only in-frame clones and misses some; the assay was immunoSEQ multiplex PCR. The profile shows fewer than 400,000 clones, around 85% of them singletons. Sequenced: peripheral blood. The receptors stem from a woman aged 18-30 years with acute or convalescent COVID-19.

This chain links TRBV30 with TRBJ1-4, with 9 bases fitting TRBD1. CDR3 length: 15 residues. With 1 base clipped from V and 10 bases from J, the junction kept 10 bases outside the gene matches. The V gene's germline CDR1 is GTSNPN and CDR2 SVGIG (reference sequence). In DNA, the CDR3 is TGTGCCTGGAGTGGGGAGGGACAGGGACGTGGAAAACTGTTTTTT. Protein product: CAWSGEGQGRGKLFF.

V usage is TRBV7-2 and J usage is TRBJ2-7; no definite D call. Germline V lookup: CDR1 SGHTA, CDR2 FQGNSA. Trimming stripped 3 bases from V and 3 bases from J, with 12 bases between. CDR3 length equals 14 residues. The CDR3 is CASSLTVRNYEQYF. Here the CDR3 DNA reads TGTGCCAGCAGCTTGACTGTACGAAACTACGAGCAGTACTTC.

The chain carries TRBV4-2 and TRBJ2-7; maybe TRBD1 (6 bases). Germline V gives CDR1 LGHNA, CDR2 YNFKEQ. With 4 bases removed from V and 2 bases from J, the gap between germline ends came to 24 bases. The CDR3 contains 18 residues. The CDR3 coding sequence is TGTGCCAGCAGCCTATTACCGGGACATCCTTTCTCCACCTACGAGCAGTACTTC. Its translation: CASSLLPGHPFSTYEQYF.

V is TRBV29-1 and J is TRBJ2-7, with 10 bases identical to TRBD2. The V and J ends lost 0 bases and 5 bases, in that order; junction bases with no gene match: 7. Germline V gene sequence: CDR1 SQVTM, CDR2 ANQGSEA. This CDR3 contains 15 residues. CDR3 sequence (DNA): TGCAGCGTTGAAGATCCGGCTAGCGGGAGACACGAGCAGTACTTC. Protein product: CSVEDPASGRHEQYF.

The chain uses TRBV7-3 and TRBJ2-1; 8 bases are a match to TRBD1. The CDR3 extends over 15 amino acids. The ends lost 5 bases at V and 7 bases at J; junction bases unmatched: 10. Germline CDR1 and CDR2: SGHTA and FQGTGA. The CDR3 region is CASSPQDRVGNEQFF. For the CDR3, the DNA is TGTGCCAGCAGCCCCCAGGACAGGGTCGGAAATGAGCAGTTCTTC.

V gene TRBV5-1 combines with J gene TRBJ2-2; D is perhaps TRBD1 (5 bases). Germline V lookup: CDR1 SGHRS, CDR2 YFSETQ. The CDR3 is 17 amino acids. Trimming pared 2 bases from V and 1 base from J, leaving 15 bases between. The CDR3 sequence: CASSFDLQGLNTGELFF. The CDR3 DNA is TGCGCCAGCAGCTTTGACCTCCAGGGATTGAACACCGGGGAGCTGTTTTTT.

This clone was detected only once. V and J are TRBV14 and TRBJ1-6; TRBD1 matches at 7 bases. V was clipped by 1 base and J by 6 bases; unmatched bases: 6. In germline, CDR1 is SGHDN, CDR2 FVKESK. The length of the CDR3 is 16 residues. The CDR3, as DNA: TGTGCCAGCAGCCAAGCTAGGGCAGGGGGTAATTCACCCCTCCACTTT. Its translation: CASSQARAGGNSPLHF.

This chain uses TRBV7-2 with TRBJ1-1; TRBD1 might be the D (6 bases). The CDR3 spans 15 residues. V lost 2 bases to trimming and J lost 7 bases, with 17 bases between them. The germline V gene encodes CDR1 SGHTA and CDR2 FQGNSA. As DNA, the CDR3 is TGTGCCAGCAGCTTAAACAGCGGGGGCGGCGGTGAAGCTTTCTTT. Translated, it gives CASSLNSGGGGEAFF.

V is TRBV28 and J is TRBJ1-2; TRBD1 aligns across 10 bases. V was pared by 5 bases and J by 8 bases, with 5 bases of the junction left unmatched. This CDR3 has 13 residues. Germline V lookup: CDR1 MDHEN, CDR2 SYDVKM. The CDR3 DNA reads TGTGCCAGCAGTGGGGGGACAGGGGTCGGCTACACCTTC. It is translated as CASSGGTGVGYTF.

The V and J genes are TRBV13 and TRBJ2-2, with a weak D call TRBD2 (5 bases). V lost 1 base and J 0 bases, leaving 6 bases between the germline ends. Germline V gene data show CDR1 as PRHDT and CDR2 as FYEKMQ (reference sequence). CDR3 length: 15 residues. The chain's CDR3 is CASSLAEANTGELFF. In DNA, the CDR3 is TGTGCCAGCAGCTTAGCGGAGGCGAACACCGGGGAGCTGTTTTTT.

The CDR3 bases are TGTGCCAGCAGCCATGGGCAGTTCTCCTACAATGAGCAGTTCTTC. Translation gives CASSHGQFSYNEQFF. V is TRBV14 and J is TRBJ2-1; D is unclear. Deletions cut 3 bases from V and 0 bases from J, with 9 bases between. Germline lookup yields CDR1 SGHDN and CDR2 FVKESK. The CDR3 runs to 15 residues.

The chain employs TRBV6-6 and TRBJ2-1; D is uncertain. Trimming left V 1 base short and J 3 bases short, with 13 bases between. This CDR3 region has 16 residues. In germline, CDR1 is MNHNY, CDR2 SVGAGI (reference sequence). In DNA form, the CDR3 reads TGTGCCAGCAGTTACTTCCCCGCGTCTGGCTACAATGAGCAGTTCTTC. Its translation: CASSYFPASGYNEQFF.

The chain links TRBV9 to TRBJ1-5; the match to TRBD1 covers 9 bases. Germline loops: CDR1 SGDLS, CDR2 YYNGEE. Losses at the gene ends were 4 bases for V and 3 bases for J; bases not matched to a gene: 5. The CDR3 covers 15 residues. The chain's CDR3 is CASSLGQGNNQPQHF. The CDR3 nucleotides are TGTGCCAGCAGCTTGGGACAGGGCAACAATCAGCCCCAGCATTTT.

The chain is built from TRBV4-2 and TRBJ2-7; D unresolved. Looked up from germline, CDR1 is LGHNA and CDR2 is YNFKEQ. Trimming stripped 0 bases from V and 6 bases from J, with 9 bases between. The CDR3 totals 13 residues. The CDR3 reads CASSQDIGVEQYF. DNA for the CDR3: TGTGCCAGCAGCCAAGATATAGGAGTCGAGCAGTACTTC.

The chain recombines TRBV3-1 (or the pseudogene TRBV3-2) with TRBJ2-3; possibly TRBD1 for D (5 bases). Germline lookup yields CDR1 LGHDT and CDR2 YNNKEL (reference sequence). The CDR3 has 14 residues. V was cut by 0 bases and J by 1 base, with 5 bases left in between. The CDR3 sequence: CASSQEQGTDTQYF. CDR3 nucleotides: TGTGCCAGCAGCCAAGAACAGGGCACAGATACGCAGTATTTT.

The genes are TRBV6-1 and TRBJ1-2; 12 bases align to TRBD1. This CDR3 region has 17 residues. The trim removed 1 base at V and 7 bases at J, leaving 10 bases unmatched. Germline V gene lookup returns CDR1 MNHNS and CDR2 SASEGT. CDR3: CASSEGGTGGAKSGYTF. The CDR3 region has the DNA TGTGCCAGCAGTGAAGGTGGGACAGGGGGCGCGAAATCTGGCTACACCTTC.

This chain links TRBV19 with TRBJ2-7; the match to TRBD1 covers 10 bases. This CDR3 is 18 amino acids long. Unmatched junction bases numbered 11, after V lost 3 bases and J lost 0 bases. Germline lookup yields CDR1 LNHDA and CDR2 SQIVND (reference sequence). CDR3 DNA sequence: TGTGCCAGTAGTATTGTATTGGAGGGACAGGGGCCCTCCTACGAGCAGTACTTC. It codes for CASSIVLEGQGPSYEQYF.

The chain joins TRBV9 to TRBJ1-2; TRBD1 might be the D (5 bases). V was clipped by 0 bases and J by 4 bases, with 22 bases between them. The CDR3 loop spans 18 amino acids. The germline CDR1 and CDR2 sequences are SGDLS and YYNGEE. CDR3 sequence: CASSVGLDSATRSYGYTF. CDR3 nucleotides: TGTGCCAGCAGCGTAGGGTTAGACAGCGCAACTCGATCCTATGGCTACACCTTC.

The CDR3 coding sequence is TGTGCCTGGACCCTACAGGGCACTGAAGCTTTCTTT. The encoded protein is CAWTLQGTEAFF. The chain couples TRBV30 to TRBJ1-1; maybe TRBD1 (6 bases). Trimming removed 4 bases from V and 4 bases from J, with 10 bases in between. Germline assignment: CDR1 GTSNPN and CDR2 SVGIG (reference sequence). The CDR3 has 12 residues. Variable domain in full (rest from reference TRBV30 and TRBJ1-1): SQTIHQWPATLVQPVGSPLSLECTVEGTSNPNLYWYRQAAGRGLQLLFYSVGIGQISSEVPQNLSASRPQDRQFILSSKKLLLSDSGFYLCAWTLQGTEAFFGQGTRLTVV.

The genes are TRBV5-4 and TRBJ2-5, with 11 positions matching TRBD2. CDR1 SGHNT and CDR2 YYREEE come from the germline V gene (reference sequence). V gave up 1 base and J gave up 3 bases; unmatched junction bases: 5. The CDR3 consists of 16 residues. The CDR3 is CASSLFTGLAEETQYF. CDR3 sequence (DNA): TGTGCCAGCAGCTTGTTTACGGGACTAGCGGAAGAGACCCAGTACTTC.

This clone occurred a few times. The V gene is TRBV10-1, the J gene TRBJ1-4; the D gene is possibly TRBD1 (6 bases). V dropped 6 bases and J dropped 8 bases, with 22 bases sitting between them. Per germline, CDR1 WNHNN and CDR2 SYGVQD (reference sequence). This CDR3 has 16 amino acids. DNA of the CDR3: TGCGCCAGCAGCAATGGGGCTGACAGGTCTGAGGAAAAACTGTTTTTT. Protein product: CASSNGADRSEEKLFF.